Presented here are 16 T cell receptor beta chains from one specimen sequenced in a study of cytomegalovirus exposure and HLA in healthy donors. PCR involved 60 Vbeta and 13 Jbeta primers. Clones were sequenced by immunoSEQ multiplex PCR, and TCRdb holds only the in-frame ones, with some missing. The data contain 150,000 to 200,000 clones, approximately 78% of them seen just once; the ten biggest clones take up approximately 8%. The specimen was PBMCs. These receptors were obtained from a male donor in good health and CMV-seropositive.

Only a few counts were recorded for this clone. The chain uses TRBV15 and TRBJ1-1; D is uncertain. Trimming cost V 0 bases and J 4 bases, with 9 bases left between them. The CDR3 has 14 amino acids. Germline V CDR1 and CDR2: LNHNV, YYDKDF (reference sequence). The CDR3: CATSRDFAGTEAFF. The CDR3 nucleotides read TGTGCCACCAGCAGAGATTTCGCGGGCACTGAAGCTTTCTTT.

This rearrangement joins TRBV4-1 to TRBJ1-5; maybe TRBD1 (6 bases). The CDR3 extends over 16 amino acids. V was clipped by 0 bases and J by 0 bases, with 9 bases between them. Germline assignment: CDR1 MGHRA and CDR2 YSYEKL. CDR3 in amino acids: CASSQDRGISNQPQHF. DNA of the CDR3: TGCGCCAGCAGCCAAGATAGGGGGATTAGCAATCAGCCCCAGCATTTT.

Of note for this clone: The sample carries other DNA sequences with the same CDR3. The chain has TRBV9 and TRBJ2-7; TRBD2 matches at 13 bases. Losses at the gene ends were 2 bases for V and 1 base for J; bases not matched to a gene: 0. This CDR3 comprises 15 residues. Germline assignment: CDR1 SGDLS and CDR2 YYNGEE. This CDR3 reads CASSVGLAGSYEQYF. In DNA form, the CDR3 reads TGTGCCAGCAGCGTGGGACTAGCGGGATCCTACGAGCAGTACTTC.

This chain uses TRBV5-1 with TRBJ2-1; 10 bases agree with TRBD1. The CDR3 runs to 15 residues. The germline CDR1 and CDR2 sequences are SGHRS and YFSETQ. The trim removed 0 bases at V and 4 bases at J, leaving 1 base unmatched. The CDR3 sequence: CASSLEGQGYNEQFF. As DNA, the CDR3 is TGCGCCAGCAGCTTGGAGGGACAGGGGTACAATGAGCAGTTCTTC.

This clone appeared once. The genes are TRBV9 and TRBJ2-7; 9 bases line up with TRBD1. Looked up from germline, CDR1 is SGDLS and CDR2 is YYNGEE. After removal of 3 bases from V and 5 bases from J, the junction contained 12 bases not matched to a gene. The CDR3 is 16 amino acids. Here the CDR3 reads CASSASYRDRVDEQYF. CDR3 in DNA: TGTGCCAGCAGCGCCAGTTACCGGGACAGGGTGGACGAGCAGTACTTC. The full variable domain, in which reference TRBV9 and TRBJ2-7 provide the parts outside the CDR3, is DSGVTQTPKHLITATGQRVTLRCSPRSGDLSVYWYQQSLDQGLQFLIQYYNGEERAKGNILERFSAQQFPDLHSELNLSSLELGDSALYFCASSASYRDRVDEQYFGPGTRLTVT.

This clone was counted once. The V gene is TRBV11-2, the J gene TRBJ2-5, with no clear D. Deletions cut 1 base from V and 5 bases from J, with 8 bases between. This CDR3 comprises 13 residues. Germline values: CDR1 SGHAT, CDR2 FQNNGV. The CDR3, as DNA: TGTGCCAGCAGCTTAGGCCCTGAGGAGACCCAGTACTTC. Its translation: CASSLGPEETQYF.

This rearrangement joins TRBV6-6 to TRBJ1-5; D possibly corresponds to TRBD1 (6 bases). Germline V CDR1 and CDR2: MNHNY, SVGAGI (reference sequence). Trimming took off 2 bases at V and 8 bases at J, with 16 bases between the two ends. This CDR3 spans 15 amino acids. In DNA, the CDR3 is TGTGCCAGCAGTTACAGGTCAGGGGATAGCGAGCCCCAGCATTTT. This codes for CASSYRSGDSEPQHF.

V and J are TRBV28 and TRBJ2-7, with TRBD2 as a possible D gene (5 bases). Trimming left V 6 bases short and J 6 bases short, with 18 bases between. Germline lookup yields CDR1 MDHEN and CDR2 SYDVKM. This CDR3 spans 14 amino acids. DNA of the CDR3: TGTGCCAGCAGAGCCGGCGGGTCCTCCCGCGAGCAGTACTTC. Translation: CASRAGGSSREQYF.

The chain combines TRBV13 with TRBJ2-7; 10 bases match TRBD1. Germline assignment: CDR1 PRHDT and CDR2 FYEKMQ (reference sequence). The CDR3 consists of 17 residues. Trimming cost V 1 base and J 7 bases; bases outside gene matches: 13. CDR3 coding DNA: TGTGCCAGCAGCTTAGAGGGAATCGACAGGGGGCGAGTGGAGCAGTACTTC. Its translation is CASSLEGIDRGRVEQYF.

The V and J genes are TRBV7-2 and TRBJ2-5; no clear D. This CDR3 region has 13 residues. Trimming removed 3 bases from V and 2 bases from J, with 7 bases in between. Germline V CDR1 and CDR2: SGHTA, FQGNSA. CDR3 DNA: TGTGCCAGCAGCTTTCTGCAGCAAGAGACCCAGTACTTC. Translation: CASSFLQQETQYF. Full variable domain (missing parts from reference TRBV7-2 and TRBJ2-5): GAGVSQSPSNKVTEKGKDVELRCDPISGHTALYWYRQSLGQGLEFLIYFQGNSAPDKSGLPSDRFSAERTGGSVSTLTIQRTQQEDSAVYLCASSFLQQETQYFGPGTRLLVL.

The chain is built from TRBV5-1 and TRBJ2-7; D is unresolved. The CDR3 loop spans 13 amino acids. The germline V gene encodes CDR1 SGHRS and CDR2 YFSETQ. Trimming took off 2 bases at V and 4 bases at J, with 10 bases between the two ends. Here the CDR3 DNA reads TGCGCCAGCAGCTTATATATCGGTTACGAGCAGTACTTC. Protein product: CASSLYIGYEQYF.

The chain recombines TRBV23-1 with TRBJ1-5; D perhaps matches TRBD1 (6 bases). TRBV23-1 is an ORF; its function is uncertain. V was pared by 11 bases and J by 0 bases, with 20 bases between. The CDR3 has 16 residues. Here the CDR3 reads CADMPGQPFSNQPQHF. CDR3 nucleotides: TGCGCCGACATGCCGGGACAACCTTTTAGCAATCAGCCCCAGCATTTT.

The CDR3 region is CASSVSPKKVPTNEKLFF. CDR3 bases: TGTGCCAGCAGCGTCAGTCCGAAGAAAGTTCCAACTAATGAAAAACTGTTTTTT. This chain links TRBV9 with TRBJ1-4; D gene ambiguous. Looked up from germline, CDR1 is SGDLS and CDR2 is YYNGEE. The V end was cut by 2 bases, the J end by 0 bases, with 17 bases between. The CDR3 sequence is 18 residues long.

This rearrangement joins TRBV6-5 to TRBJ2-3; the match to TRBD1 covers 10 bases. The trim removed 4 bases at V and 2 bases at J, leaving 6 bases unmatched. This CDR3 comprises 16 residues. Per the germline V gene, CDR1 is MNHEY and CDR2 is SVGAGI. CDR3 sequence reads: CASSSMTGGPTDTQYF. As DNA, the CDR3 is TGTGCCAGCAGTTCCATGACAGGGGGCCCCACAGATACGCAGTATTTT.

This chain connects TRBV5-1 to TRBJ2-3; D is perhaps TRBD2 (5 bases). The germline gives CDR1 SGHRS, CDR2 YFSETQ. This CDR3 is 15 amino acids long. V was clipped by 0 bases and J by 4 bases, with 12 bases between them. CDR3 in DNA: TGCGCCAGCAGCTTGGACGGGGATGTCCCAGATACGCAGTATTTT. Translating it yields CASSLDGDVPDTQYF. The full variable domain, its missing parts supplied by reference TRBV5-1 and TRBJ2-3, is KAGVTQTPRYLIKTRGQQVTLSCSPISGHRSVSWYQQTPGQGLQFLFEYFSETQRNKGNFPGRFSGRQFSNSRSEMNVSTLELGDSALYLCASSLDGDVPDTQYFGPGTRLTVL.

The chain joins TRBV7-2 to TRBJ1-5; no firm D call. V was clipped by 3 bases and J by 10 bases, with 16 bases between them. The CDR3 has 14 amino acids. Germline assignment: CDR1 SGHTA and CDR2 FQGNSA. CDR3 nucleotides: TGTGCCAGCAGCTTCGGGTCCTCAGCATCTCCCCAGCATTTT. Protein: CASSFGSSASPQHF.